This T cell receptor (beta chain) is drawn from a study of control samples from healthy donors and cancer patients. The V gene end was trimmed by 4 bases and the J gene end by 2 bases; junction bases not matched to a gene: 5. The CDR3 spans 15 residues. CDR1 and CDR2 from the germline V gene are MNHEY and SVGAGI. TCRdb keeps only in-frame clones here, not all; method: immunoSEQ multiplex PCR. The sample consists of fewer than 250,000 clones, about 90% of them appearing once. This receptor was identified in a man aged 25-45 years in good health. The chain uses TRBV6-5 and TRBJ2-7, with 10 bases fitting TRBD1. Sequencing used blood. CDR3 amino acids: CASSSGTGAPYEQYF. DNA of the CDR3: TGTGCCAGCAGTTCGGGGACAGGGGCTCCCTACGAGCAGTACTTC.